This T cell receptor beta chain was profiled in a study of T cells after yellow fever vaccination. Study conclusions and caveats: CD4 and CD8 compartments shared a small share of clonotypes, likely from convergent recombination.

V was shortened by 7 bases and J by 3 bases, with 18 bases between the two germline ends. This CDR3 region has 16 residues. Germline V gene sequence: CDR1 LNHDA, CDR2 SQIVND (reference sequence). Comment on this clonotype: Antigen specificity is unknown.

One entry per CDR3 protein results from TCRdb running MiXCR on the 5' RACE reads. The table has 65,000 to 90,000 distinct CDR3 sequences, almost 8% seen once; the top ten hold 41%. The clonotype was recovered from a man between 25 and 39 years old who received the YFV17D yellow fever vaccine. The material sequenced was CD8+ T cells sorted from PBMCs, taken on the day of the yellow fever booster vaccination. This chain links TRBV19 with TRBJ2-2, with D possibly TRBD2 on 7 matching bases. Here the CDR3 DNA reads TGTGCCAGTACCGGGGGCTCGCGGGAGTACACCGGGGAGCTGTTTTTT. This encodes CASTGGSREYTGELFF.